This T cell receptor (beta chain) was recorded in a study of T cells after yellow fever vaccination. In the study overall: The fractions with low cell numbers were processed using SMART-Seq v4 Ultra Low Input. Study conclusions and caveats: Booster sampling recovered most clones from primary vaccination (nearly 98% CD4, around 88% CD8). From the bulk population, abundant clonotypes could contaminate and appear within FACS-sorted repertoires.

The 5'RACE template-switching step produced TCR cDNA and added a universal primer site and UMIs. TCRdb fed the 5' RACE reads into MiXCR, producing one record per CDR3 protein. The sample has tens of thousands of distinct CDR3 sequences; approximately 7% are singletons. In germline, CDR1 is SGHVS, CDR2 FQNEAQ. With 3 bases clipped from V and 2 bases from J, the junction kept 9 bases outside the gene matches. CDR3 size: 17 residues. This clonotype was seen ten or more times. Its antigen is still unknown. The starting material was CD8+ T cells sorted from PBMCs, obtained 5 to 6 days after the first yellow fever vaccination. The sequence came from a man younger than 30 who received the YFV17D yellow fever vaccine. The chain has TRBV7-8 and TRBJ1-1, with 10 nucleotides matching TRBD1. The CDR3 coding sequence is TGTGCCAGCAGCTTTCACCGGGACAGGGGTGACAACACTGAAGCTTTCTTT. Its translation is CASSFHRDRGDNTEAFF.